This is a list of T cell receptor beta chains from one sample in a study of tumor-infiltrating lymphocytes in localized non-small cell lung cancer. TCRdb's table, derived via immunoSEQ multiplex PCR, lists solely in-frame clones and lacks some. The data hold roughly 9,900 clones, with approximately 64% observed a single time. Sequenced input: lung tumor tissue. Every receptor here comes from a human donor with non-small cell lung cancer. The CDR3 runs from the conserved cysteine through the conserved F or W. The D gene is left open where the match is weak. The size of a clone is reported for some rows only, either as once, few or many, or as a class for expanded clones.

clone size | D gene | J gene | CDR3 length | V gene | CDR3 protein | CDR3 DNA
. | . | TRBJ2-5 | 15 | TRBV7-2 | CASSYPLGGQETQYF | TGTGCCAGCAGCTACCCTCTCGGCGGGCAAGAGACCCAGTACTTC
. | TRBD1 | TRBJ2-5 | 14 | TRBV5-1 | CASSLGQGQETQYF | TGCGCCAGCAGCTTGGGACAGGGACAAGAGACCCAGTACTTC
. | . | TRBJ2-5 | 16 | TRBV7-9 | CASRNTASYGQETQYF | TGTGCCAGCAGGAATACCGCGTCATACGGGCAAGAGACCCAGTACTTC
medium-sized | TRBD2 | TRBJ2-7 | 18 | TRBV7-2 | CASSLVVTSGSQAYEQYF | TGTGCCAGCAGCTTAGTAGTGACTAGCGGGAGCCAGGCCTACGAGCAGTACTTC
. | . | TRBJ1-5 | 14 | TRBV6-6 | CASSYGGSNQPQHF | TGTGCCAGCAGTTACGGCGGCAGCAATCAGCCCCAGCATTTT
. | . | TRBJ2-2 | 13 | TRBV10-3 | CAISEYSTGELFF | TGTGCCATCAGTGAATATAGCACCGGGGAGCTGTTTTTT
. | TRBD2 | TRBJ2-5 | 13 | TRBV19 | CASSPGGGETQYF | TGTGCCAGTAGTCCCGGGGGGGGAGAGACCCAGTACTTC
. | . | TRBJ1-2 | 18 | TRBV7-2 | CASSLAPDRYGALYGYTF | TGTGCCAGCAGCTTAGCGCCCGACCGTTATGGTGCCCTCTATGGCTACACCTTC
. | TRBD1 | TRBJ1-1 | 15 | TRBV5-4 | CASTRTGGWYTEAFF | TGTGCCAGCACCAGGACAGGGGGCTGGTACACTGAAGCTTTCTTT
. | . | TRBJ1-2 | 10 | TRBV14 | CASRCYGYTF | TGTGCCAGCAGATGCTATGGCTACACCTTC
. | TRBD2 | TRBJ2-2 | 16 | TRBV13 | CASRHRGAGVAGELFF | TGTGCCAGCAGACATCGCGGGGCGGGAGTAGCCGGGGAGCTGTTTTTT
. | . | TRBJ1-2 | 14 | TRBV9 | CASTPTGTGNGYTF | TGTGCCAGCACGCCCACAGGGACGGGAAATGGCTACACCTTC
. | . | TRBJ1-2 | 15 | TRBV7-2 | CASSQTIEGNYGYTF | TGTGCCAGCAGCCAAACCATAGAGGGGAACTATGGCTACACCTTC
. | . | TRBJ2-5 | 13 | TRBV7-6 | CASSHPHQETQYF | TGTGCCAGCAGCCACCCGCACCAAGAGACCCAGTACTTC
. | . | TRBJ2-6 | 15 | TRBV25-1 | CASSQTGSGANVLTF | TGTGCCAGCAGCCAGACAGGATCTGGGGCCAACGTCCTGACTTTC
. | . | TRBJ2-3 | 14 | TRBV7-9 | CASSLVAGTDTQYF | TGTGCCAGCAGCTTAGTCGCAGGGACAGATACGCAGTATTTT
once | . | TRBJ1-2 | 14 | TRBV28 | CASSWGDGGYGYTF | TGTGCCAGCAGTTGGGGGGACGGGGGCTATGGCTACACCTTC
once | TRBD1 | TRBJ2-5 | 15 | TRBV7-9 | CASSFGTGIQETQYF | TGTGCCAGCAGCTTCGGGACAGGGATCCAAGAGACCCAGTACTTC
few | . | TRBJ2-5 | 17 | TRBV28 | CASSLGPAGSYLETQYF | TGTGCCAGCAGTTTAGGTCCCGCCGGGAGCTACCTAGAGACCCAGTACTTC
. | . | TRBJ2-2 | 16 | TRBV7-2 | CASRTGLPGNTGELFF | TGTGCCAGCAGGACGGGCCTCCCCGGAAACACCGGGGAGCTGTTTTTT
. | TRBD1 | TRBJ1-1 | 13 | TRBV29-1 | CSVSGTGYTEAFF | TGCAGCGTTTCCGGGACAGGGTACACTGAAGCTTTCTTT
. | . | TRBJ1-2 | 13 | TRBV29-1 | CSVEDGGSYGYTF | TGCAGCGTTGAAGACGGGGGCAGCTATGGCTACACCTTC
. | . | TRBJ2-5 | 15 | TRBV7-9 | CASATPRTLGETQYF | TGTGCCAGCGCTACCCCCCGGACCCTTGGGGAGACCCAGTACTTC
large | . | TRBJ2-3 | 19 | TRBV1 | CTSSQDGAGGPRATDTQYF | TGCACCAGCAGCCAAGATGGGGCGGGGGGGCCGAGAGCAACAGATACGCAGTATTTT
few | . | TRBJ1-6 | 15 | TRBV7-2 | CASSLAGRLHSPLHF | TGTGCCAGCAGCTTAGCAGGCCGACTGCATTCACCCCTCCACTTT
once | . | TRBJ2-3 | 16 | TRBV4-1 | CASSQDQGQSTDTQYF | TGCGCCAGCAGCCAAGATCAGGGGCAGAGCACAGATACGCAGTATTTT
. | . | TRBJ1-4 | 13 | TRBV30 | CAWGGGYNEKLFF | TGTGCCTGGGGGGGAGGCTATAATGAAAAACTGTTTTTT
. | . | TRBJ1-2 | 15 | TRBV18 | CASSTDGLVIHGYTF | TGTGCCAGCTCCACCGACGGCCTGGTAATCCATGGCTACACCTTC
medium-sized | . | TRBJ1-1 | 14 | TRBV30 | CAWRVGPLGTEAFF | TGTGCCTGGAGGGTAGGGCCTCTGGGCACTGAAGCTTTCTTT
. | . | TRBJ1-1 | 15 | TRBV5-1 | CASSVSVGMNTEAFF | TGCGCCAGCAGCGTTTCCGTAGGGATGAACACTGAAGCTTTCTTT
. | . | TRBJ2-7 | 11 | TRBV11-2 | CASSFSYEQYF | TGTGCCAGCAGCTTTTCGTACGAGCAGTACTTC
. | TRBD1 | TRBJ2-7 | 13 | TRBV29-1 | CSVAPQGASEQYF | TGCAGCGTGGCCCCCCAGGGGGCGAGTGAGCAGTACTTC
. | TRBD2 | TRBJ2-7 | 17 | TRBV7-2 | CASSLPGLAGNSYEQYF | TGTGCCAGCAGCTTACCGGGACTAGCGGGGAACTCCTACGAGCAGTACTTC
. | . | TRBJ2-1 | 16 | TRBV5-1 | CASSLVSSSSYNEQFF | TGCGCCAGCAGCTTGGTTTCCTCGAGCTCCTACAATGAGCAGTTCTTC
. | . | TRBJ2-3 | 13 | TRBV28 | CASSSLGSDTQYF | TGTGCCAGCAGTTCCTTAGGTTCAGATACGCAGTATTTT
medium-sized | . | TRBJ1-2 | 16 | TRBV9 | CASSVDPGGGPYGYTF | TGTGCCAGCAGCGTAGACCCCGGGGGGGGACCTTATGGCTACACCTTC
. | TRBD2 | TRBJ2-7 | 17 | TRBV7-9 | CASSSGTSGGQSYEQYF | TGTGCCAGCAGCTCCGGGACTAGCGGGGGGCAATCCTACGAGCAGTACTTC
. | TRBD2 | TRBJ2-3 | 15 | TRBV7-2 | CAGTLRGGSPDTQYF | TGTGCCGGGACCCTTCGCGGCGGGAGTCCAGATACGCAGTATTTT
. | . | TRBJ2-5 | 15 | TRBV9 | CASSVDGTREETQYF | TGTGCCAGCAGCGTAGACGGAACCAGGGAAGAGACCCAGTACTTC
. | TRBD2 | TRBJ2-1 | 15 | TRBV2 | CASRVAGGPGNEQFF | TGTGCCAGCAGAGTAGCGGGGGGGCCGGGGAATGAGCAGTTCTTC
. | . | TRBJ2-5 | 11 | TRBV20-1 | CSARDSGTQYF | TGCAGTGCTAGAGATAGTGGGACCCAGTACTTC